The rows below give T cell receptor beta chains drawn from one sample of a study of blood T cell repertoires in COVID-19. The data were produced by immunoSEQ multiplex PCR, yet TCRdb's version contains in-frame clones alone and is incomplete. The repertoire holds over 200,000 clones, with approximately 80% as singletons. Sequenced material: peripheral blood. These receptors all stem from a woman older than 75 with COVID-19, enrolled during active disease. Both conserved end residues are part of each CDR3. D genes are given only for firm matches. Some rows mark clone size as missing; the rest say once, few, many or name a class of expanded clone.

j_gene: TRBJ1-6
v_gene: TRBV19
abundance: -
d_gene: -
CDR3nt: TGTGCCAGTAGTGCAGTCAATTCACCCCTCCACTTT
CDR3aa: CASSAVNSPLHF

j_gene: TRBJ1-2
v_gene: TRBV4-2
abundance: -
d_gene: -
CDR3nt: TGTGCCAGCAGGACAGGCCCCGTTGGTGGCTACACCTTC
CDR3aa: CASRTGPVGGYTF

j_gene: TRBJ1-4
v_gene: TRBV5-4
abundance: -
d_gene: TRBD1
CDR3nt: TGTGCCAGCAGCACGGGGACAGCGGGAACTAATGAAAAACTGTTTTTT
CDR3aa: CASSTGTAGTNEKLFF

j_gene: TRBJ2-7
v_gene: TRBV7-2
abundance: once
d_gene: TRBD2
CDR3nt: TGTGCCAGCAGCTCCCCGGGACTAGCGGGAGGGCGAGAGCAGTACTTC
CDR3aa: CASSSPGLAGGREQYF

j_gene: TRBJ2-3
v_gene: TRBV5-1
abundance: -
d_gene: -
CDR3nt: TGCGCCAGCAGCTCGCGGACAGATACGCAGTATTTT
CDR3aa: CASSSRTDTQYF

j_gene: TRBJ1-3
v_gene: TRBV15
abundance: -
d_gene: TRBD1
CDR3nt: TGTGCCACCAGCACCCGACAGGGAAGCTCTGGAAACACCATATATTTT
CDR3aa: CATSTRQGSSGNTIYF

j_gene: TRBJ2-1
v_gene: TRBV5-6
abundance: -
d_gene: -
CDR3nt: TGTGCCAGCAGCCCCCCCTGGGGAGTCGGGTACAATGAGCAGTTCTTC
CDR3aa: CASSPPWGVGYNEQFF

j_gene: TRBJ1-1
v_gene: TRBV7-9
abundance: -
d_gene: TRBD1
CDR3nt: TGTGCCAGCAGCCCTGGACAGGGCCTTTACACTGAAGCTTTCTTT
CDR3aa: CASSPGQGLYTEAFF

j_gene: TRBJ1-6
v_gene: TRBV27
abundance: -
d_gene: -
CDR3nt: TGTGCCAGTGCTTGGGCCTTTGATAATTCACCCCTCCACTTT
CDR3aa: CASAWAFDNSPLHF

j_gene: TRBJ2-1
v_gene: TRBV6-4
abundance: -
d_gene: TRBD1
CDR3nt: TGTGCCAGCAGTGACTTCGGGACAGGGCCGTCCGTTCCCTACAATGAGCAGTTCTTC
CDR3aa: CASSDFGTGPSVPYNEQFF

j_gene: TRBJ1-5
v_gene: TRBV5-3
abundance: -
d_gene: -
CDR3nt: TGTGCCAGAAGCGTTGCCCCGGGTAATCAGCCCCAGCATTTT
CDR3aa: CARSVAPGNQPQHF

j_gene: TRBJ1-5
v_gene: TRBV6-4
abundance: -
d_gene: TRBD1
CDR3nt: TGTGCCAGCAGGGCCCTCGGACAGGGCCTTCAGCCCCAGCATTTT
CDR3aa: CASRALGQGLQPQHF

j_gene: TRBJ1-5
v_gene: TRBV28
abundance: -
d_gene: -
CDR3nt: TGTGCCAGCAGGCAGAATCAGCCCCAGCATTTT
CDR3aa: CASRQNQPQHF

j_gene: TRBJ1-4
v_gene: TRBV25-1
abundance: -
d_gene: -
CDR3nt: TGTGCCAGCAGTGAGGGGGGGAGAACTAATGAAAAACTGTTTTTT
CDR3aa: CASSEGGRTNEKLFF

j_gene: TRBJ1-5
v_gene: TRBV19
abundance: -
d_gene: TRBD1
CDR3nt: TGTGCCAGTAGTATAGTTCGCAGGGGTTGGCTGGGACAGGAAAGCAATCAGCCCCAGCATTTT
CDR3aa: CASSIVRRGWLGQESNQPQHF

j_gene: TRBJ2-1
v_gene: TRBV7-3
abundance: -
d_gene: TRBD1
CDR3nt: TGTGCCAGCAGCCCGAGGACAGGCCCGAGCGATGAGCAGTTCTTC
CDR3aa: CASSPRTGPSDEQFF

j_gene: TRBJ2-1
v_gene: TRBV5-4
abundance: -
d_gene: TRBD2
CDR3nt: TGTGCCAGCAGCCCAGGGACTAGCGGAACCAATGAGCAGTTCTTC
CDR3aa: CASSPGTSGTNEQFF